One sample yielded the 2 T cell receptor beta chains listed below, sequenced in a study of beta chain features in type 1 diabetes. Which antigens these TCRs recognize remains unknown. Investigators reverse transcribed all isolated RNA, so they sequenced expressed TCRB transcripts. The repertoire was sequenced with immunoSEQ multiplex PCR; TCRdb's copy has only in-frame clones and lacks some. The table lists under 300,000 clones, roughly 14% of them singletons. General study points: Among patients with Type 1 diabetes, TCRB CDR3s were moderately but significantly shorter in every one of the four CD4+ subsets.

The specimen sequenced was naive CD4+ T cells from blood. These receptors all come from a man aged 30-40 years with type 1 diabetes.

This clone has a handful of counts. This CDR3 is CASSWTGGRTDTQYF. In DNA form, the CDR3 reads TGTGCCAGCAGCTGGACAGGGGGCCGCACAGATACGCAGTATTTT. The chain uses TRBV7-9 and TRBJ2-3; TRBD1 matches at 11 bases. Germline trimming cut 4 bases from V and 1 base from J; bases unmatched to any gene: 1. Germline loops: CDR1 SEHNR, CDR2 FQNEAQ (reference sequence). The CDR3 extends over 15 amino acids.

This clone was seen a handful of times. The chain is built from TRBV5-1 and TRBJ2-3; TRBD1 aligns across 9 bases. The trim removed 3 bases at V and 2 bases at J, leaving 4 bases unmatched. Germline V gene data show CDR1 as SGHRS and CDR2 as YFSETQ. The CDR3 has 15 amino acids. Here the CDR3 reads CASSYRGPPTDTQYF. The CDR3 DNA is TGCGCCAGCAGCTACAGGGGGCCCCCCACAGATACGCAGTATTTT.